Following are 29 T cell receptor beta chains from one sample sequenced in a study of vaccination and CD4 T cells after COVID-19. These receptors have no identified antigens. This sample's treatment: approximately nine-day PBMC culture with coronavirus spike peptide pools or control peptides (ViraFEST assay). An Oncomine TCR Beta short-read assay was used to sequence the DNA from cultured CD4+ T cells. TCRdb analysed the PCR reads with MiXCR anew, one entry per CDR3 protein. The table has fewer than 20,000 distinct CDR3 sequences, around 38% seen once. The sequencing used CD4+ T cells from blood, cultured in vitro, collected before SARS-CoV-2 vaccination. These receptors all stem from a human donor who received a COVID-19 vaccine.

The gene calls are TRBV15 and TRBJ2-7; possibly TRBD1 for D (6 bases). The germline V gene encodes CDR1 LNHNV and CDR2 YYDKDF (reference sequence). The germline V and J ends were trimmed by 1 base and 7 bases, with 11 bases remaining between them. The length of the CDR3 is 13 residues. The CDR3 DNA reads as TGTGCCACCAGCAGAGGCACAGGGTGGGAGCAGTACTTC. Protein product: CATSRGTGWEQYF.

The chain recombines TRBV11-3 with TRBJ1-1; 7 bases match TRBD1. The V gene end was trimmed by 7 bases and the J gene end by 0 bases; junction bases not matched to a gene: 5. Germline V CDR1 and CDR2: SGHNT, YENEEA. The CDR3 has 14 residues. The CDR3: CASTPGQLNTEAFF. The CDR3 DNA reads TGTGCCAGCACCCCGGGACAGTTGAACACTGAAGCTTTCTTT.

This chain connects TRBV2 to TRBJ1-6; no firm D call. V was trimmed by 4 bases and J by 10 bases, leaving 5 bases between them. The CDR3 covers 11 residues. The germline V gene encodes CDR1 SNHLY and CDR2 FYNNEI. CDR3 nucleotides: TGTGCCAGCAGTGTCGGGTCACCCCTCCACTTT. Residues: CASSVGSPLHF.

V usage is TRBV20-1 and J usage is TRBJ2-5; 10 nucleotides line up with TRBD2. The length of the CDR3 is 13 residues. Germline V gene sequence: CDR1 DFQATT, CDR2 SNEGSKA (reference sequence). V was clipped by 2 bases and J by 3 bases; unmatched bases: 0. This chain's CDR3 is CSARTSGEETQYF. CDR3 in DNA: TGCAGTGCTAGAACTAGCGGGGAAGAGACCCAGTACTTC.

The rearrangement links TRBV6-5 to TRBJ2-2; 11 nucleotides line up with TRBD1. After removal of 0 bases from V and 7 bases from J, the junction contained 4 bases not matched to a gene. The CDR3 consists of 16 residues. Germline CDR1 MNHEY, CDR2 SVGAGI. For the CDR3, the DNA is TGTGCCAGCAGTTACTCAGGGGACAGGGGGTTCGGGGAGCTGTTTTTT. Translated: CASSYSGDRGFGELFF.

CDR3 protein: CASSILTEPNSPLHF. CDR3 in DNA: TGTGCCAGTAGTATTTTGACAGAGCCTAATTCACCCCTCCACTTT. The rearrangement links TRBV19 to TRBJ1-6; a possible D gene is TRBD1 (5 bases). The V gene lost 3 bases and the J gene lost 6 bases, with 12 bases spanning the gap. CDR1 is LNHDA and CDR2 is SQIVND in the germline V gene (reference sequence). CDR3 length equals 15 residues.

This rearrangement joins TRBV19 to TRBJ1-6; no clear D gene. V lost 3 bases and J lost 0, with 9 bases in between. Germline CDR1 and CDR2: LNHDA and SQIVND (reference sequence). This CDR3 has 16 residues. CDR3 in DNA: TGTGCCAGTAGTATGAGAGCTATCTCCTATAATTCACCCCTCCACTTT. It specifies CASSMRAISYNSPLHF.

The gene calls are TRBV19 and TRBJ1-6, with D unclear. Germline-derived CDR1 and CDR2 are LNHDA and SQIVND (reference sequence). The CDR3 contains 14 residues. V was pared by 4 bases and J by 5 bases, with 9 bases between. The CDR3 protein is CASSNPRDNSPLHF. The CDR3 DNA follows: TGTGCCAGTAGTAATCCCCGGGATAATTCACCCCTCCACTTT.

The chain couples TRBV12-3 or TRBV12-4 to TRBJ2-1, with 10 nucleotides matching TRBD2. The CDR3 covers 16 residues. V dropped 6 bases and J dropped 1; count of bases not matched to a gene: 6. For the CDR3, the DNA is TGTGCCAGCAGCGAGCGGGGGGGCGGTTCCTACAATGAGCAGTTCTTC. As protein: CASSERGGGSYNEQFF.

The gene calls are TRBV7-2 and TRBJ1-1, with 7 bases that match TRBD1. There are 14 residues in the CDR3. Germline CDR1 SGHTA, CDR2 FQGNSA. V lost 5 bases to trimming and J lost 4 bases; unmatched junction nucleotides: 7. DNA of the CDR3: TGTGCCAGCAGCCTTAGAGCAGGGGGCACTGAAGCTTTCTTT. Its translation: CASSLRAGGTEAFF.

The rearrangement joins TRBV5-1 to TRBJ2-5, with 7 bases identical to TRBD1. Germline loops: CDR1 SGHRS, CDR2 YFSETQ. Losses at the gene ends were 0 bases for V and 4 bases for J; bases not matched to a gene: 3. The CDR3 covers 14 residues. The CDR3 nucleotides are TGCGCCAGCAGCTTGGGCGACAGGGTAGAGACCCAGTACTTC. It is translated as CASSLGDRVETQYF.

The chain combines TRBV30 with TRBJ2-4, with 7 bases identical to TRBD2. V lost 2 bases and J lost 8; bases outside the gene matches: 18. Germline loops: CDR1 GTSNPN, CDR2 SVGIG (reference sequence). The CDR3 spans 17 residues. The CDR3 loop is CAWSLLTGGFSSDIQYF. DNA of the CDR3: TGTGCCTGGAGTCTTCTCACGGGAGGTTTTTCGTCGGACATTCAGTACTTC. Looking up the rest from reference TRBV30 and TRBJ2-4 gives the full variable domain: SQTIHQWPATLVQPVGSPLSLECTVEGTSNPNLYWYRQAAGRGLQLLFYSVGIGQISSEVPQNLSASRPQDRQFILSSKKLLLSDSGFYLCAWSLLTGGFSSDIQYFGAGTRLSVL.

This clonotype was found a few times. This chain uses TRBV5-6 with TRBJ1-2, with TRBD1 identical over 8 bases. Germline CDR1 reads SGHDT; CDR2 reads YYEEEE. The CDR3 contains 19 residues. V shed 4 bases, J shed 0 bases, and the junction held 17 bases outside the gene matches. DNA of the CDR3: TGTGCCAGCAGCCTAAGTGCGGGCAGACAGGGGATACCTAACTATGGCTACACCTTC. It translates to CASSLSAGRQGIPNYGYTF. Together with reference TRBV5-6 and TRBJ1-2, the CDR3 gives the full variable domain: DAGVTQSPTHLIKTRGQQVTLRCSPKSGHDTVSWYQQALGQGPQFIFQYYEEEERQRGNFPDRFSGHQFPNYSSELNVNALLLGDSALYLCASSLSAGRQGIPNYGYTFGSGTRLTVV.

The table lists this clonotype with a few counts. V and J are TRBV19 and TRBJ2-5, with D possibly matching TRBD2 (5 bases). Looked up from germline, CDR1 is LNHDA and CDR2 is SQIVND (reference sequence). CDR3 length equals 12 residues. With 3 bases removed from V and 3 bases from J, the gap between germline ends came to 5 bases. The CDR3 bases are TGTGCCAGTAGTATGAGGGAAGAGACCCAGTACTTC. Its protein is CASSMREETQYF.

The chain uses TRBV6-5 and TRBJ1-1; D call uncertain. Looked up from germline, CDR1 is MNHEY and CDR2 is SVGAGI. With 4 bases removed from V and 6 bases from J, the gap between germline ends came to 9 bases. This CDR3 is 12 amino acids long. The CDR3 sequence: CASSFHEAEAFF. The DNA for the CDR3 is TGTGCCAGCAGTTTCCATGAGGCTGAAGCTTTCTTT.

This clonotype was picked up one time. The CDR3 bases are TGTGCCAGCAGTGAGACTGGGGCAGGGGGAATTCCCTACAATGAGCAGTTCTTC. It codes for CASSETGAGGIPYNEQFF. The V call is TRBV6-4, the J call TRBJ2-1; 7 bases match TRBD1. Germline loops: CDR1 MRHNA, CDR2 SNTAGT. There are 18 residues in the CDR3. The trim removed 3 bases at V and 2 bases at J, leaving 13 bases unmatched.

CDR3 bases: TGTGCCAGCAGCGCCCCAGGGTTGGTGAATTCACCCCTCCACTTT. This encodes CASSAPGLVNSPLHF. The chain carries TRBV9 and TRBJ1-6, with D maybe TRBD1 (5 bases). CDR3 length: 15 residues. Germline V gives CDR1 SGDLS, CDR2 YYNGEE. With 3 bases removed from V and 7 bases from J, the gap between germline ends came to 14 bases. Variable domain in full (rest from reference TRBV9 and TRBJ1-6): DSGVTQTPKHLITATGQRVTLRCSPRSGDLSVYWYQQSLDQGLQFLIQYYNGEERAKGNILERFSAQQFPDLHSELNLSSLELGDSALYFCASSAPGLVNSPLHFGNGTRLTVT.

The CDR3 loop is CSAWLGGADYGYTF. For the CDR3, the DNA is TGCAGCGCCTGGTTGGGGGGCGCCGACTATGGCTACACCTTC. This chain connects TRBV29-1 to TRBJ1-2; TRBD1 might be the D (6 bases). The CDR3 length is 14 residues. Germline V gives CDR1 SQVTM, CDR2 ANQGSEA. With 7 bases removed from V and 3 bases from J, the gap between germline ends came to 18 bases.

The chain combines TRBV29-1 with TRBJ1-4; TRBD1 matches at 8 bases. V lost 4 bases and J lost 8; bases outside the gene matches: 12. This CDR3 contains 15 residues. The germline V gene has CDR1 SQVTM and CDR2 ANQGSEA. In nucleotides, the CDR3 is TGCAGCGTTGCAGGGCAGGGGGCGTATGGGGAAAAACTGTTTTTT. Translation: CSVAGQGAYGEKLFF.

This clonotype occurred a few times. The J gene is TRBJ1-5, the V gene TRBV24-1, with D unclear. CDR3 size: 14 residues. The germline CDR1 and CDR2 sequences are KGHDR and SFDVKD. The V end was cut by 4 bases, the J end by 6 bases, with 12 bases between. This CDR3 is CATSDTSDGQPQHF. The CDR3 DNA reads as TGTGCCACCAGTGACACCTCCGACGGTCAGCCCCAGCATTTT.

CDR3 in amino acids: CASSLSSGVNSPLHF. As DNA, the CDR3 is TGTGCCAGCAGTTTATCATCAGGGGTTAATTCACCCCTCCACTTT. The chain employs TRBV12-3 or TRBV12-4 and TRBJ1-6, with D possibly matching TRBD1 (6 bases). The CDR3 consists of 15 residues. V lost 2 bases and J lost 6, with 11 bases in between.

This rearrangement joins TRBV30 to TRBJ1-2, with 7 bases that match TRBD1. There are 13 residues in the CDR3. Germline CDR1 reads GTSNPN; CDR2 reads SVGIG (reference sequence). V trimming: 2 bases; J trimming: 4 bases; junction bases outside the gene matches: 4. The CDR3 protein is CAWSRGTAYGYTF. DNA of the CDR3: TGTGCCTGGAGTAGGGGGACAGCCTATGGCTACACCTTC.

The rearrangement links TRBV2 to TRBJ1-2; 8 bases are a match to TRBD1. Per germline, CDR1 SNHLY and CDR2 FYNNEI. This CDR3 has 12 amino acids. Trimming cost V 7 bases and J 8 bases; bases outside gene matches: 6. As DNA, the CDR3 is TGTGCCAGCAAGACAGACAGGGGCGGCTACACCTTC. It codes for CASKTDRGGYTF.

This clonotype was found once. The chain is built from TRBV20-1 and TRBJ2-7; TRBD1 matches at 7 bases. There are 13 residues in the CDR3. Germline V gives CDR1 DFQATT, CDR2 SNEGSKA (reference sequence). V lost 3 bases and J lost 4; bases outside the gene matches: 6. The CDR3 DNA is TGCAGTGCTAGCTCGGGGACAGTATACGAGCAGTACTTC. This translates into CSASSGTVYEQYF.

This clonotype turned up a few times. CDR3 loop: CASRWDQPQHF. In DNA form, the CDR3 reads TGCGCCAGCAGGTGGGATCAGCCCCAGCATTTT. V is TRBV5-1 and J is TRBJ1-5, with D hard to call. Germline-derived CDR1 and CDR2 are SGHRS and YFSETQ. V was clipped by 5 bases and J by 5 bases, with 5 bases between them. The CDR3 loop spans 11 amino acids.

This clonotype was counted between two and nine times. This rearrangement joins TRBV19 to TRBJ2-2; D might be TRBD1 (6 bases). This CDR3 is 14 amino acids long. CDR1 LNHDA and CDR2 SQIVND come from the germline V gene (reference sequence). V lost 4 bases, J lost 5 bases, and 11 bases lay in between. CDR3 protein: CASSTTGGTGELFF. CDR3 coding DNA: TGTGCCAGTAGTACGACAGGTGGAACCGGGGAGCTGTTTTTT.

The chain employs TRBV20-1 and TRBJ1-1, with D uncertain. This CDR3 has 10 residues. Trimming pared 6 bases from V and 7 bases from J, leaving 9 bases between. Germline V CDR1 and CDR2: DFQATT, SNEGSKA (reference sequence). CDR3 loop: CSARLGEAFF. In nucleotides, the CDR3 is TGCAGTGCCAGGCTAGGTGAAGCTTTCTTT.

The chain combines TRBV11-2 with TRBJ2-5, with D uncertain. Trimming took 1 base from V and 5 from J, leaving 5 bases between them. The CDR3 consists of 12 residues. CDR1 is SGHAT, CDR2 FQNNGV, per germline. CDR3: CASSLVGETQYF. For the CDR3, the DNA is TGTGCCAGCAGCTTAGTCGGGGAGACCCAGTACTTC. Using reference TRBV11-2 and TRBJ2-5 for the parts outside the CDR3, the full variable domain is EAGVAQSPRYKIIEKRQSVAFWCNPISGHATLYWYQQILGQGPKLLIQFQNNGVVDDSQLPKDRFSAERLKGVDSTLKIQPAKLEDSAVYLCASSLVGETQYFGPGTRLLVL.

The rearrangement uses TRBV15 and TRBJ1-1; possible D gene TRBD1, 5 bases. The CDR3 totals 15 residues. Trimming left V 3 bases short and J 11 bases short, with 22 bases between. CDR1 is LNHNV and CDR2 is YYDKDF in the germline V gene (reference sequence). The CDR3 sequence is CATSRAATSRVEAFF. CDR3 nucleotides: TGTGCCACCAGCAGGGCGGCCACCAGCAGGGTTGAGGCTTTCTTT.